Listed below are T cell receptor beta chains from one sample, sequenced in a study of blood T cell repertoires in COVID-19. Measured with immunoSEQ multiplex PCR; TCRdb has only the in-frame clones, and not every one. The sample records 300,000 to 350,000 clones, around 87% being singletons. Sequenced input: PBMCs or T cells enriched from blood (not recorded which). The receptors were sampled from a woman under 30 with acute COVID-19. The CDR3 runs from the conserved cysteine through the conserved F or W. A D gene is named only where the DNA matches it firmly. Clone size, where shown, is once, few, many, or a class for clones that have expanded.

clone_size j_call d_call v_call cdr3_nt cdr3_aa
NA TRBJ2-3 NA TRBV5-8 TGTGCCAGCGTGGCCCCTAGCACAGATACGCAGTATTTT CASVAPSTDTQYF
NA TRBJ1-1 NA TRBV19 TGTGCCAGTAGTATAGACTACAGCACCCTCGGAGAAGCTTTCTTT CASSIDYSTLGEAFF
NA TRBJ1-1 TRBD1 TRBV28 TGTGCCAGCAGTCCGGGACAGGCCAACACTGAAGCTTTCTTT CASSPGQANTEAFF
NA TRBJ2-2 NA TRBV4-2 TGTGCCAGCAGCCAAGGAGGCAATCCCGGGGAGCTGTTTTTT CASSQGGNPGELFF
NA TRBJ1-4 TRBD1 TRBV7-2 TGTGCCAGCAGCCCTCGGGCAGGGGGAGAGGAAAAACTGTTTTTT CASSPRAGGEEKLFF
NA TRBJ1-2 NA TRBV12-3/TRBV12-4 TGTGCCAGCAGCCAACAGGGTAACTATGGCTACACCTTC CASSQQGNYGYTF
NA TRBJ2-1 NA TRBV7-2 TGTGCCAGCAGCTTAGAGAAATGGGACACTGAGCAGTTCTTC CASSLEKWDTEQFF
NA TRBJ2-4 TRBD1 TRBV5-1 TGCGCCAGCAGCTTGAACAGGGGGAACAAAAACATTCAGTACTTC CASSLNRGNKNIQYF
NA TRBJ2-7 NA TRBV4-1 TGCGCCAGCAGCCAAGAGGAGTACAGGGAGGGCGACGAGCAGTACTTC CASSQEEYREGDEQYF
NA TRBJ2-4 NA TRBV27 TGTGCCAGCAAAAATCAAGCCAAAAACATTCAGTACTTC CASKNQAKNIQYF
few TRBJ1-2 TRBD1 TRBV11-2 TGTGCCAGCAGCTTAGCTTTTCCTCGGGACAGGGGGGCGTATGGCTACACCTTC CASSLAFPRDRGAYGYTF
few TRBJ1-5 TRBD1 TRBV7-6 TGTGCCAGCAGCTTAGCGCCGGGACAGGGCAATCAGCCCCAGCATTTT CASSLAPGQGNQPQHF
NA TRBJ1-2 NA TRBV16 TGTGCCAGCAGCCAATCCGGGAATGGCTACACCTTC CASSQSGNGYTF
NA TRBJ1-1 TRBD1 TRBV5-1 TGCGCCAGCAGCATCGGGACAGGGGCCCCAAACACTGAAGCTTTCTTT CASSIGTGAPNTEAFF
NA TRBJ2-7 TRBD2 TRBV28 TGTGCCAGCAGTCATGGGGGCGGGCTAGCGGGATCATACGAGCAGTACTTC CASSHGGGLAGSYEQYF
few TRBJ2-2 NA TRBV5-1 TGCGCCAGCACCTCGCCACTTGGGAACACCGGGGAGCTGTTTTTT CASTSPLGNTGELFF
NA TRBJ2-1 NA TRBV7-9 TGTGCCAGCAGCTTAGCCTGGGCCAATGAGCAGTTCTTC CASSLAWANEQFF
NA TRBJ2-7 NA TRBV6-1 TGTGCCAGCAGTGACAGGGTTTCAGGCTCCTACGAGCAGTACTTC CASSDRVSGSYEQYF
NA TRBJ1-1 NA TRBV7-9 TGTGCCAGCAGCGCCGGGGGAGGCACTGAAGCTTTCTTT CASSAGGGTEAFF
NA TRBJ1-2 TRBD1 TRBV19 TGTGCCAGTAGTATCCCTCCGGGACAGGGAGTCTATGGCTACACCTTC CASSIPPGQGVYGYTF
NA TRBJ2-7 TRBD2 TRBV3-1/TRBV3-2 TGTGCCAGCAGCCTAAAACTGGCGGGAGGCCCCTACGAGCAGTACTTC CASSLKLAGGPYEQYF
NA TRBJ1-5 TRBD1 TRBV5-1 TGCGCCAGCAGTGTTTTAGGGGGCCTTAATCAGCCCCAGCATTTT CASSVLGGLNQPQHF
NA TRBJ2-3 TRBD1 TRBV2 TGTGCCAGCAGGGGGACAGCTAGCACAGATACGCAGTATTTT CASRGTASTDTQYF
NA TRBJ2-3 TRBD2 TRBV5-4 TGTGCCAGCAGCTTACTCCTAGCGGGAGGGGACAAGGATACGCAGTATTTT CASSLLLAGGDKDTQYF
NA TRBJ2-2 TRBD1 TRBV6-5 TGTGTTTCTGTAGCAGGGGGTACCGGGGAGCTGTTTTTT CVSVAGGTGELFF
NA TRBJ2-1 NA TRBV5-1 TGCGCCAGCGGCAAGGGGCTTTCCTACAATGAGCAGTTCTTC CASGKGLSYNEQFF
NA TRBJ1-3 TRBD1 TRBV28 TGTGCCAGCAGTTTGGCACAGGGGTACTCTGGAAACACCATATATTTT CASSLAQGYSGNTIYF
NA TRBJ2-1 TRBD1 TRBV30 TGTGCCTGGAGAGCAAGACAGGGCCCCTACAATGAGCAGTTCTTC CAWRARQGPYNEQFF
NA TRBJ1-4 TRBD1 TRBV28 TGTGCCAGCAGTTTAGGGGACAGGGAGGCAAAACTGTTTTTT CASSLGDREAKLFF
NA TRBJ2-2 NA TRBV27 TGTGCCAGCAGGAGAGCGAACACCGGGGAGCTGTTTTTT CASRRANTGELFF
NA TRBJ2-3 TRBD2 TRBV11-3 TGTGCCAGCAGCTTAGGGGAGGGTTATGAGTATACAGATACGCAGTATTTT CASSLGEGYEYTDTQYF
NA TRBJ1-5 NA TRBV12-3/TRBV12-4 TGTGCCTCGTCTAAGGGGAGCAATCAGCCCCAGCATTTT CASSKGSNQPQHF
NA TRBJ2-7 NA TRBV28 TGTGCCAGCATCCCGGGACTCCCTGACTACGAGCAGTACTTC CASIPGLPDYEQYF
NA TRBJ1-4 TRBD1 TRBV10-1 TGCGCCAGCATTATAGGACAGGGTAGGCTCCCGTATCTTACCGCTAATGAAAAACTGTTTTTT CASIIGQGRLPYLTANEKLFF
few TRBJ1-2 NA TRBV28 TGTGCCAGCAGTTTACCCCAGACGAGGGGCTACACCTTC CASSLPQTRGYTF
NA TRBJ2-2 NA TRBV28 TGTGCCAGCAGGGGCGCCGGCAGGGGAGTTGACACCGGGGAGCTGTTTTTT CASRGAGRGVDTGELFF
NA TRBJ1-1 NA TRBV7-9 TGTGCCAGCAGGCCAGGACAGTTAAGAAGTGAAGAAGCTTTCTTT CASRPGQLRSEEAFF
NA TRBJ1-5 NA TRBV27 TGTGCCAGCAGTTATAGTTTCAATCAGCCCCAGCATTTT CASSYSFNQPQHF
once TRBJ1-2 NA TRBV5-6 TGTGCCAGCAGCCCGGGGGACCGGTATGGCTACACCTTC CASSPGDRYGYTF
NA TRBJ2-2 TRBD1 TRBV24-1 TGTGCCACCAGTGATTTTTCCGGGACAGGGTGGACCGGGGAGCTGTTTTTT CATSDFSGTGWTGELFF
NA TRBJ2-1 TRBD2 TRBV7-3 TGTGCCAGCAGCTTAACGTCTAGCGGGATCTCCTACAATGAGCAGTTCTTC CASSLTSSGISYNEQFF
few TRBJ2-1 NA TRBV7-3 TGTGCCAGCAGCATGAGTTCCGGGACCCAGGGGAATGAGCAGTTCTTC CASSMSSGTQGNEQFF
NA TRBJ2-7 TRBD1 TRBV7-4 TGTGCCAGCAGCTTACAGGACAGGGGATACACCTACGAGCAGTACTTC CASSLQDRGYTYEQYF
NA TRBJ1-4 NA TRBV9 TGTGCCAGCAGCGTAGAGGGGTCCGGAAAACTGTTTTTT CASSVEGSGKLFF
NA TRBJ1-2 TRBD1 TRBV6-5 TGTGCCAGCAGTTCGGGACAGCGAAACTATGGCTACACCTTC CASSSGQRNYGYTF
NA TRBJ2-7 TRBD1 TRBV10-2 TGCGCCAGCAGTGAAGGGGGCCTCTACGGCTACTCCTACGAGCAGTACTTC CASSEGGLYGYSYEQYF
NA TRBJ2-7 TRBD2 TRBV3-1/TRBV3-2 TGTGCCAGCAGCCCGCGACTAGCGGGAGACCACGAGCAGTACTTC CASSPRLAGDHEQYF
NA TRBJ2-7 TRBD2 TRBV14 TGTGCCAGCAGCCAAGGACTAGCGGTCTCCTACGAGCAGTACTTC CASSQGLAVSYEQYF
NA TRBJ2-7 NA TRBV5-5 TGTGCCAGCAGCTCTGCCTGGCTAGAGGGCTACGAGCAGTACTTC CASSSAWLEGYEQYF
NA TRBJ2-1 TRBD2 TRBV7-9 TGTGCCAGCAGGTTTCTAGCGGTCTTGGGCTCCTACAATGAGCAGTTCTTC CASRFLAVLGSYNEQFF
NA TRBJ1-1 NA TRBV12-3/TRBV12-4 TGTGCCAGCAGTTTCGGGGAGCGGCGGGCTTTCTTT CASSFGERRAFF
NA TRBJ1-1 NA TRBV29-1 TGCAGCGTTGGGGAGCTGAACACTGAAGCTTTCTTT CSVGELNTEAFF
NA TRBJ2-5 TRBD1 TRBV27 TGTGCCAGCAGCTGGGGACAGGGGGTCGGGACCCAGTACTTC CASSWGQGVGTQYF
NA TRBJ2-7 NA TRBV30 TGTGCCTGGAGCCCCATAGTCGAGCAGTACTTC CAWSPIVEQYF
NA TRBJ2-3 TRBD2 TRBV7-9 TGTGCCAGCAGCTTTTCACTAGCGGGAGCAGATACGCAGTATTTT CASSFSLAGADTQYF
NA TRBJ2-2 NA TRBV3-1/TRBV3-2 TGTGCCAGCGGGGACCGCGGGAAGACCGGGGAGCTGTTTTTT CASGDRGKTGELFF
NA TRBJ2-1 TRBD1 TRBV5-5 TGTGCCAGCAGCCCCGGACAGGGACCCTACAATGAGCAGTTCTTC CASSPGQGPYNEQFF
once TRBJ2-1 NA TRBV7-3 TGTGCCAGCAGCTTAATGAGTTACAATGAGCAGTTCTTC CASSLMSYNEQFF